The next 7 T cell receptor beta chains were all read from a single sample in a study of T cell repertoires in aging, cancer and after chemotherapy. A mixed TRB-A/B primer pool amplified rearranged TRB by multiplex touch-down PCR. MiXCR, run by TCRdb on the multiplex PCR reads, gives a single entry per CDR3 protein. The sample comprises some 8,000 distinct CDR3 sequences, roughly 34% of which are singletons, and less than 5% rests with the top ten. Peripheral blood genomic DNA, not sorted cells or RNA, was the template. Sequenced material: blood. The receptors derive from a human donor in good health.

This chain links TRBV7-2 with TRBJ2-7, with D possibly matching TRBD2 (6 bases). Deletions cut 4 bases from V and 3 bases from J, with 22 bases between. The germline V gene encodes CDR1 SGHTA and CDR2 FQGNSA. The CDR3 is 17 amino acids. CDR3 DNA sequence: TGTGCCAGCAGCTCAGGCTCTGGCGCGGGGACGATCTACGAGCAGTACTTC. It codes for CASSSGSGAGTIYEQYF. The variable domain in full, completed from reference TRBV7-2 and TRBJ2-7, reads GAGVSQSPSNKVTEKGKDVELRCDPISGHTALYWYRQSLGQGLEFLIYFQGNSAPDKSGLPSDRFSAERTGGSVSTLTIQRTQQEDSAVYLCASSSGSGAGTIYEQYFGPGTRLTVT.

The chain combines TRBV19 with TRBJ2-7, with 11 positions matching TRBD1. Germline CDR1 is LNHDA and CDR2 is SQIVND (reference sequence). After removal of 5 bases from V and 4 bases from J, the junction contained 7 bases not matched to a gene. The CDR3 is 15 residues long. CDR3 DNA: TGTGCCAGTAGTGCCCAGGGACAGGGGGGATACGAGCAGTACTTC. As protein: CASSAQGQGGYEQYF.

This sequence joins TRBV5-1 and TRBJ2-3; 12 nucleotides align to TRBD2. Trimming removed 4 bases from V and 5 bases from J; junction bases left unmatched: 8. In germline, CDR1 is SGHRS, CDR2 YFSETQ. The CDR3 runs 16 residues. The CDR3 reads CASSTRTSGKGDTQYF. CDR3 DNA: TGCGCCAGCAGCACCAGGACTAGCGGGAAGGGAGATACGCAGTATTTT.

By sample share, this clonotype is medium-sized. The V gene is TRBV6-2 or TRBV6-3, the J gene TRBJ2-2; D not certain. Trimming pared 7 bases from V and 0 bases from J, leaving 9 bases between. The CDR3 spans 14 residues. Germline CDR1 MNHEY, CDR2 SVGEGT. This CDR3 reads CASTIYTNTGELFF. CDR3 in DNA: TGTGCCAGCACCATATACACGAACACCGGGGAGCTGTTTTTT.

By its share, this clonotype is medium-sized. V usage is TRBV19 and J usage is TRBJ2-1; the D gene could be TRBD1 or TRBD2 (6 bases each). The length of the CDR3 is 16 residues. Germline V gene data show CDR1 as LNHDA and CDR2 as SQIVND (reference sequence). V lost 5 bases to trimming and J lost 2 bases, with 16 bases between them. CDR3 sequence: CASSQGWGATYNEQFF. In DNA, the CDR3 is TGTGCCAGTAGTCAAGGGTGGGGGGCCACCTACAATGAGCAGTTCTTC.

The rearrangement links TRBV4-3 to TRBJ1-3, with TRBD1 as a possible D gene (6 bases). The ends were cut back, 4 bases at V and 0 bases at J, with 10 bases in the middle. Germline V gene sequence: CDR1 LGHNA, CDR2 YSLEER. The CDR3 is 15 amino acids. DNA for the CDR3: TGCGCCAGCAGCCGTAAGACAGGCTCTGGAAACACCATATATTTT. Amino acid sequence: CASSRKTGSGNTIYF.

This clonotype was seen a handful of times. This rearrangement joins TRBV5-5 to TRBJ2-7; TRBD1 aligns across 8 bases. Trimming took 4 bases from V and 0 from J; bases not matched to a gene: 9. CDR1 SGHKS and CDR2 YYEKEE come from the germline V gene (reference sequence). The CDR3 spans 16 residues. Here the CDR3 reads CASSPRTGSISYEQYF. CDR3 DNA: TGTGCCAGCAGCCCGAGGACAGGGAGTATCTCCTACGAGCAGTACTTC.